The 5 T cell receptor beta chains reported below all come from one sample, sequenced in a study of radiation and T cells in renal cell carcinoma. Libraries were prepared by immunoSEQ multiplex PCR; TCRdb keeps only in-frame clonotypes and omits some of them. Among approximately 8,300 clones listed, 50% to 75% were seen once. Described treatment: 15 Gy SBRT to primary tumor, nephrectomy 4 weeks later. The specimen was tumor tissue, collected from a patient whose treatment included radiotherapy and nephrectomy. The receptors were sampled from a man in his 60s with renal cell carcinoma.

The table lists this clone with a count of one. The gene calls are TRBV18 and TRBJ2-7; 7 positions agree with TRBD1. Germline-derived CDR1 and CDR2 are KGHSH and LQKENI. The CDR3 has 13 amino acids. The trim removed 6 bases at V and 1 base at J, leaving 3 bases unmatched. CDR3: CASSSDRSYEQYF. CDR3 sequence (DNA): TGTGCCAGCTCTTCGGACAGGTCCTACGAGCAGTACTTC.

This clone appeared once. The chain uses TRBV5-3 and TRBJ1-5; D not certain. TRBV5-3 is an ORF for which the function is uncertain. The CDR3 sequence is 17 residues long. The ends were cut back, 0 bases at V and 5 bases at J, with 18 bases in the middle. The CDR3 sequence: CARSLGSKDLGDQPQHF. The CDR3 DNA sequence: TGTGCCAGAAGCTTGGGTTCTAAGGATTTGGGCGATCAGCCCCAGCATTTT.

V gene TRBV6-6 combines with J gene TRBJ1-5; maybe TRBD1 (5 bases). This CDR3 has 13 residues. Deletions cut 9 bases from V and 5 bases from J, with 14 bases between. The germline V gene encodes CDR1 MNHNY and CDR2 SVGAGI (reference sequence). CDR3 DNA sequence: TGTGCCAGTCCTAATGACAGAGATCAGCCCCAGCATTTT. It encodes CASPNDRDQPQHF.

The chain uses TRBV6-5 and TRBJ1-1; possible D gene TRBD1, 5 bases. The CDR3 consists of 13 residues. The V end was cut by 2 bases, the J end by 4 bases, with 8 bases between. The germline gives CDR1 MNHEY, CDR2 SVGAGI. The CDR3: CASSYGGGTEAFF. DNA of the CDR3: TGTGCCAGCAGTTACGGGGGGGGCACTGAAGCTTTCTTT.

This clone is labeled as medium-sized (0.01 to 0.1%). This CDR3 is also generated by other DNA sequences in the sample. This chain links TRBV5-1 with TRBJ2-6, with D possibly being TRBD2 (6 bases). Germline V gene lookup returns CDR1 SGHRS and CDR2 YFSETQ. This CDR3 spans 14 amino acids. V lost 5 bases and J lost 2, with 8 bases in between. CDR3 residues: CASSGGTGANVLTF. CDR3 sequence (DNA): TGCGCCAGCAGTGGGGGGACTGGGGCCAACGTCCTGACTTTC.